Following are 20 T cell receptor beta chains from one sample sequenced in a study of regulatory T cells in long-lasting Graves disease (dated by TCRdb to the early 2020s). The label giving this sample's time point can be read as: newly diagnosed GD, antithyroid drugs for less than 3 months. RNA was extracted from PBMCs in TRIzol for both TCR sequencing and RNA sequencing. The library was made by multiplex PCR. Sequencing used an Illumina HiSeq 4000. TCR beta libraries were built with iRepertoire HTBI primers and Arm-PCR amplification of CDR3 regions. The raw public data were reprocessed by TCRdb itself: fastp quality trimming at Q25, MiXCR clonotype calling, in-frame beta chains only. Each entry is one CDR3 protein sequence, shown with its most common DNA and genes. This sample comprises hundreds of thousands of distinct CDR3 sequences, about 12% of them detected only once. The ten largest account for roughly 8.9% of the sample.

This sample also belongs to another study, concerning T cells in Graves' hyperthyroidism and ophthalmopathy.

The sample in question was peripheral blood mononuclear cells (PBMCs), obtained at new diagnosis, from a patient treated with antithyroid drugs. The receptors stem from a woman in her twenties or thirties with Graves disease. Donor details come from another sample of the same person, matched by shared clones.

To note about this clonotype: A much larger clone lies one base from this, so it may be a read error. The chain employs TRBV30 and TRBJ1-1, with a possible D match to TRBD1 (5 bases). This CDR3 comprises 18 residues. V lost 3 bases and J lost 2, with 25 bases in between. Germline lookup yields CDR1 GTSNPN and CDR2 SVGIG (reference sequence). The DNA of the CDR3 is TGTGCCTGGAGAGCTTCCGGGGCCGCAATTCGCATTAACACTGAAGCTTTCTTT. Its translation: CAWRASGAAIRINTEAFF.

This clonotype was seen at least ten times. This chain links TRBV29-1 with TRBJ2-7, with 7 positions matching TRBD2. With 5 bases clipped from V and 6 bases from J, the junction kept 16 bases outside the gene matches. CDR1 is SQVTM, CDR2 ANQGSEA, per germline. The CDR3 spans 15 residues. In DNA form, the CDR3 reads TGCAGCGTTTCCAACGTTCTAGCGGCCCCCGCCGAGCAGTACTTC. Encoded protein: CSVSNVLAAPAEQYF.

The table lists this clonotype with many counts. The chain uses TRBV30 and TRBJ1-4, with 8 positions matching TRBD1. The CDR3 totals 13 residues. The V and J ends lost 2 bases and 13 bases, in that order; junction bases with no gene match: 9. Germline CDR1 reads GTSNPN; CDR2 reads SVGIG (reference sequence). The DNA for the CDR3 is TGTGCCTGGAGTTTAGCCTTACAGGGGGGACTGTTTTTT. Translating gives CAWSLALQGGLFF.

The chain carries TRBV27 and TRBJ1-1, with D tentatively TRBD1 (6 bases). The germline V gene has CDR1 MNHEY and CDR2 SMNVEV (reference sequence). Trimming removed 3 bases from V and 6 bases from J, with 17 bases in between. The CDR3 is made up of 15 amino acids. For the CDR3, the DNA is TGTGCCAGCAGTTTGGGGGGGCTCCACGGCGCTGAAGCTTTCTTT. Amino acids: CASSLGGLHGAEAFF.

This clonotype has a count of ten or more. V is TRBV6-1 and J is TRBJ2-7; D ambiguous. Between the trimmed V and J ends, which lost 7 bases and 4 bases, there was a span of 11 bases. The CDR3 has 12 residues. From germline, CDR1 is MNHNS and CDR2 SASEGT. The CDR3 sequence is CASTILCYEQYF. The CDR3 bases are TGTGCCAGCACGATACTTTGTTACGAGCAGTACTTC.

Ten or more counts support this clonotype. V usage is TRBV4-2 and J usage is TRBJ2-7; D ambiguous. V dropped 0 bases and J dropped 0 bases, with 9 bases sitting between them. Germline lookup yields CDR1 LGHNA and CDR2 YNFKEQ. The CDR3 has 15 amino acids. The CDR3 region is CASSQDWASSYEQYF. CDR3 sequence (DNA): TGTGCCAGCAGCCAAGATTGGGCGAGCTCCTACGAGCAGTACTTC.

This clonotype was counted at least ten times. The J gene is TRBJ2-1, the V gene TRBV29-1; a possible D gene is TRBD1 (5 bases). The V and J ends lost 3 bases and 2 bases respectively, with 11 bases between them. Germline V lookup: CDR1 SQVTM, CDR2 ANQGSEA. The CDR3 spans 14 residues. CDR3 sequence: CSVEAGKAYNEQFF. Written as DNA, the CDR3 is TGCAGCGTTGAGGCAGGGAAAGCCTACAATGAGCAGTTCTTC.

This clonotype was seen only a few times. A much bigger clone sits one base away, suggesting this may be a read error. The chain links TRBV27 to TRBJ2-1; D could derive from TRBD1 or TRBD2 (7 bases each). This CDR3 has 16 residues. V lost 5 bases and J 8 bases, leaving 22 bases between the germline ends. Per germline, CDR1 MNHEY and CDR2 SMNVEV (reference sequence). This chain's CDR3 is CASSAQGTMGYDEQFF. The DNA of the CDR3 is TGTGCCAGCAGTGCACAGGGGACTATGGGGTACGATGAGCAGTTCTTC.

This clonotype was recorded many times. The genes are TRBV19 and TRBJ1-1; D gene ambiguous. This CDR3 is 16 amino acids long. Germline V gives CDR1 LNHDA, CDR2 SQIVND (reference sequence). The V and J ends lost 3 bases and 0 bases respectively, with 14 bases between them. The CDR3 protein is CASSMNPQTMNTEAFF. As DNA, the CDR3 is TGTGCCAGTAGTATGAATCCACAGACCATGAACACTGAAGCTTTCTTT.

This clonotype was seen ten or more times. This chain uses TRBV7-3 with TRBJ1-1; D is possibly TRBD1 (5 bases). Germline loops: CDR1 SGHTA, CDR2 FQGTGA. The CDR3 sequence is 13 residues long. The V end lost 5 bases, the J end lost 4 bases, and 11 bases lay between the germline ends. The CDR3 DNA reads as TGTGCCAGCAGCCTAGGGGAGGCCACTGAAGCTTTCTTT. It codes for CASSLGEATEAFF.

For this clonotype: One junction end disagrees with the germline gene, perhaps due to a read error. J is TRBJ2-3 and V is TRBV24-1; D ambiguous. The CDR3 contains 17 residues. In germline, CDR1 is KGHDR, CDR2 SFDVKD. The CDR3 sequence: CATGDSPFEWSTDTQYF. CDR3 nucleotide sequence: TGTGCCACCGGTGATTCCCCGTTCGAGTGGAGCACAGATACGCAGTATTTT.

This clonotype was observed at least ten times. J is TRBJ1-4 and V is TRBV12-3 or TRBV12-4; 7 bases are shared with TRBD1. Germline trimming cut 7 bases from V and 4 bases from J; bases unmatched to any gene: 6. The length of the CDR3 is 14 residues. The CDR3 reads CASNPGQLNEKLFF. Written as DNA, the CDR3 is TGTGCCAGCAATCCGGGACAGCTTAATGAAAAACTGTTTTTT.

Ten or more counts support this clonotype. The V and J genes are TRBV2 and TRBJ2-1, with unresolved D. CDR1 and CDR2 from the germline V gene are SNHLY and FYNNEI. The CDR3 covers 15 residues. V was pared by 3 bases and J by 0 bases, with 9 bases between. CDR3 region: CASSEVRSSYNEQFF. The CDR3 DNA sequence: TGTGCCAGCAGTGAGGTCAGGAGCTCCTACAATGAGCAGTTCTTC.

In its sample, this clonotype was seen many times. The rearrangement uses TRBV19 and TRBJ1-2, with unresolved D. Trimming left V 4 bases short and J 4 bases short, with 7 bases between. The CDR3 totals 12 residues. Germline V CDR1 and CDR2: LNHDA, SQIVND (reference sequence). CDR3 sequence (DNA): TGTGCCAGTAGTACTTACAGCTATGGCTACACCTTC. Its translation is CASSTYSYGYTF.

This clonotype was detected many times. This chain links TRBV6-2 or TRBV6-3 with TRBJ1-5, with 9 bases lining up with TRBD1. This CDR3 spans 16 amino acids. Germline loops: CDR1 MNHEY, CDR2 SVGEGT. Trimming at V came to 5 bases and at J to 5 bases, leaving 10 bases not matched to a gene. This chain's CDR3 is CASSHGGTGIYQPQHF. As DNA, the CDR3 is TGTGCCAGCAGTCACGGTGGGACAGGGATCTATCAGCCCCAGCATTTT.

The table lists this clonotype with many counts. The chain uses TRBV5-4 and TRBJ1-6; D might be TRBD1 (5 bases). Germline V gives CDR1 SGHNT, CDR2 YYREEE (reference sequence). V was cut by 6 bases and J by 3 bases, with 10 bases left in between. The CDR3 totals 14 residues. The CDR3 sequence is CASKGRDYNSPLHF. CDR3 sequence (DNA): TGTGCCAGCAAAGGCAGGGACTATAATTCACCCCTCCACTTT.

The CDR3 nucleotides are TGTGCCAGCAGTTTCAGTTTGGGACTGTACTTC. Protein product: CASSFSLGLYF. The rearrangement joins TRBV28 to TRBJ2-7, with a weak D call TRBD2 (6 bases). The CDR3 is 11 residues long. CDR1 is MDHEN, CDR2 SYDVKM, per germline. Trimming left V 3 bases short and J 12 bases short, with 12 bases between.

This clonotype showed up many times. The chain combines TRBV28 with TRBJ2-7; 8 nucleotides agree with TRBD1. This CDR3 comprises 14 residues. Germline trimming cut 1 base from V and 2 bases from J; bases unmatched to any gene: 1. Germline loops: CDR1 MDHEN, CDR2 SYDVKM. This CDR3 is CASSLLDRAYEQYF. In DNA, the CDR3 is TGTGCCAGCAGTTTATTGGACAGGGCCTACGAGCAGTACTTC.

This clonotype was observed a handful of times. The CDR3 here is CASSLEGPDTEAFF. In nucleotides, the CDR3 is TGCGCCAGCAGCTTAGAGGGGCCCGACACTGAAGCTTTCTTT. This chain links TRBV5-1 with TRBJ1-1; D possibly corresponds to TRBD1 (5 bases). The CDR3 has 14 residues. The germline V and J ends were trimmed by 2 bases and 3 bases, with 11 bases remaining between them. Germline values: CDR1 SGHRS, CDR2 YFSETQ.

This clonotype was seen a few times. At one of its ends the junction is not consistent with the germline gene, which may arise from a read error. The chain combines TRBV28 with TRBJ1-2, with 10 bases that match TRBD1. This CDR3 has 16 amino acids. Germline assignment: CDR1 MDHEN and CDR2 SYDVKM. The CDR3 spells CASSRSGTGASYGCTF. The CDR3 region has the DNA TGTGCCAGCTCTAGGTCCGGGACAGGGGCCTCCTATGGCTGCACCTTC.